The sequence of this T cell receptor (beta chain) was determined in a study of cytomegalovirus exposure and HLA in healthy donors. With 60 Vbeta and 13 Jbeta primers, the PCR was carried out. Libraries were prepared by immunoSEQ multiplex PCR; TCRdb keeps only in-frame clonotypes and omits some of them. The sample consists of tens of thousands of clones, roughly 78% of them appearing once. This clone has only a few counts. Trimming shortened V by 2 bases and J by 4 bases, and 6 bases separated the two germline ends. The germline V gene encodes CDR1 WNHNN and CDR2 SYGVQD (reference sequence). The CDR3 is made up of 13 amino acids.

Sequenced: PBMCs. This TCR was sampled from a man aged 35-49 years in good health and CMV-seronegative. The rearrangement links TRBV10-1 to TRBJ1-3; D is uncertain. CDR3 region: CASSEAGGNTIYF. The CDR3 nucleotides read TGCGCCAGCAGTGAGGCAGGAGGAAACACCATATATTTT.